The next 9 T cell receptor beta chains were all read from a single sample in a study of PD-1 blockade in mismatch repair-deficient tumors (dated by TCRdb to 2016 to 2017). Receptor libraries were prepared by the immunoSEQ multiplex PCR assay. TCRdb's version of the immuneACCESS table is confined to in-frame rearrangements and falls short of the full clone set. An unresolved V gene accounts for under half of the shortfall where checked; the remainder is of unknown origin. In all, the sample holds roughly 110,000 clones, and more than 60% of those were seen once. The ten largest clones add up to 4% to 5% of the sample. This specimen consisted of peripheral blood, obtained approximately 60 weeks after starting pembrolizumab. The receptors shown here come from an adult with mismatch repair-deficient cancer.

This sequence joins TRBV5-1 and TRBJ1-2; no definite D call. Trimming took 0 bases from V and 8 from J, leaving 14 bases between them. Germline V CDR1 and CDR2: SGHRS, YFSETQ. The CDR3 contains 14 residues. The CDR3 bases are TGCGCCAGCAGCTTGGCCGGCATAGAAAGCGGCTACACCTTC. Protein sequence: CASSLAGIESGYTF.

The rearrangement links TRBV29-1 to TRBJ1-1; a weak D match, TRBD1 (6 bases). V was pared by 6 bases and J by 1 base, with 18 bases between. Germline V gene lookup returns CDR1 SQVTM and CDR2 ANQGSEA. This CDR3 comprises 15 residues. This CDR3 reads CSVTGLGARNTEAFF. The CDR3, as DNA: TGCAGCGTGACAGGTTTGGGGGCGCGGAACACTGAAGCTTTCTTT. The whole variable domain, filled in from reference TRBV29-1 and TRBJ1-1, reads SAVISQKPSRDICQRGTSLTIQCQVDSQVTMMFWYRQQPGQSLTLIATANQGSEATYESGFVIDKFPISRPNLTFSTLTVSNMSPEDSSIYLCSVTGLGARNTEAFFGQGTRLTVV.

The chain couples TRBV30 to TRBJ2-1; TRBD2 matches 7 bases. V gave up 8 bases and J gave up 7 bases; unmatched junction bases: 14. The CDR3 spans 14 residues. Germline loops: CDR1 GTSNPN, CDR2 SVGIG (reference sequence). CDR3 region: CAVSAGVGANEQFF. CDR3 nucleotide sequence: TGTGCCGTATCCGCGGGAGTCGGTGCGAATGAGCAGTTCTTC.

This chain uses TRBV27 with TRBJ2-2; D might be TRBD1 or TRBD2, each matching 5 bases. The CDR3 spans 15 residues. Trimming took off 2 bases at V and 6 bases at J, with 13 bases between the two ends. Germline-derived CDR1 and CDR2 are MNHEY and SMNVEV (reference sequence). DNA for the CDR3: TGTGCCAGCAGTTTAGGGGGTTCCACCTCCGGGGAGCTGTTTTTT. Its protein is CASSLGGSTSGELFF.

A few counts support this clone. The CDR3 DNA is TGTGCCAGCAGCTTATCCGCGGGGGCCCCTGGAACGCAGTATTTT. Translating it yields CASSLSAGAPGTQYF. V usage is TRBV11-2 and J usage is TRBJ2-3; tentative D call: TRBD2 (7 bases). Trimming removed 2 bases at V and 9 bases at J, with 18 bases between. The CDR3 has 15 residues. Germline V gives CDR1 SGHAT, CDR2 FQNNGV.

The CDR3 loop reads CATRSSGTGVYGYTF. In DNA form, the CDR3 reads TGTGCCACCAGGAGCTCCGGGACAGGAGTCTATGGCTACACCTTC. This chain connects TRBV15 to TRBJ1-2; TRBD1 aligns across 8 bases. Germline CDR1 LNHNV, CDR2 YYDKDF (reference sequence). Trimming removed 6 bases from V and 4 bases from J; junction bases left unmatched: 10. This CDR3 has 15 residues. The complete variable domain, with remaining parts taken from reference TRBV15 and TRBJ1-2, reads DAMVIQNPRYQVTQFGKPVTLSCSQTLNHNVMYWYQQKSSQAPKLLFHYYDKDFNNEADTPDNFQSRRPNTSFCFLDIRSPGLGDTAMYLCATRSSGTGVYGYTFGSGTRLTVV.

V and J are TRBV18 and TRBJ1-4; no clear D gene. V lost 2 bases and J 7 bases, leaving 11 bases between the germline ends. Per the germline V gene, CDR1 is KGHSH and CDR2 is LQKENI. The CDR3 loop spans 14 amino acids. CDR3 coding DNA: TGTGCCAGCTCACCAGCACTGACGGGTGAAAAACTGTTTTTT. Encoded protein: CASSPALTGEKLFF. The variable domain in full, with the rest retrieved from reference TRBV18 and TRBJ1-4, is NAGVMQNPRHLVRRRGQEARLRCSPMKGHSHVYWYRQLPEEGLKFMVYLQKENIIDESGMPKERFSAEFPKEGPSILRIQQVVRGDSAAYFCASSPALTGEKLFFGSGTQLSVL.

The gene calls are TRBV7-9 and TRBJ1-2; D is uncertain. The length of the CDR3 is 13 residues. Deletions cut 3 bases from V and 4 bases from J, with 9 bases between. CDR1 is SEHNR and CDR2 is FQNEAQ in the germline V gene (reference sequence). The CDR3 DNA sequence: TGTGCCAGCAGCTTCGACATTCGCTATGGCTACACCTTC. Its translation is CASSFDIRYGYTF.

The rearrangement links TRBV7-2 to TRBJ2-1, with 11 bases fitting TRBD2. Germline CDR1 reads SGHTA; CDR2 reads FQGNSA. The CDR3 length is 16 residues. V lost 5 bases and J lost 4; bases outside the gene matches: 7. CDR3 nucleotides: TGTGCCAGCAGCCGAATTAGCGGGAGGGGGTACAATGAGCAGTTCTTC. Translating it yields CASSRISGRGYNEQFF. Drawing the rest from reference TRBV7-2 and TRBJ2-1, the complete variable domain is GAGVSQSPSNKVTEKGKDVELRCDPISGHTALYWYRQSLGQGLEFLIYFQGNSAPDKSGLPSDRFSAERTGGSVSTLTIQRTQQEDSAVYLCASSRISGRGYNEQFFGPGTRLTVL.